The 28 T cell receptor beta chains below come from one sample, sequenced in a study of cytotoxic CD8 clonotypes in ibrutinib-treated CLL. Libraries were prepared by immunoSEQ multiplex PCR; TCRdb keeps only in-frame clonotypes and omits some of them. The sample has just over 65,000 clones; roughly 72% are singletons. The sample consisted of PBMCs, taken after 12 months of ibrutinib treatment. These receptors originate from a human donor with chronic lymphocytic leukemia.

The V and J genes are TRBV27 and TRBJ1-6; D remains unclear. The V end was cut by 5 bases, the J end by 6 bases, with 17 bases between. CDR3 length equals 16 residues. CDR1 MNHEY and CDR2 SMNVEV come from the germline V gene (reference sequence). The CDR3 sequence is CASSLRPSALNSPLHF. The CDR3 nucleotides are TGTGCCAGCAGTCTCCGACCGTCGGCCCTTAATTCACCCCTCCACTTT.

The J gene is TRBJ2-6, the V gene TRBV11-3; D might be TRBD2 (6 bases). Per the germline V gene, CDR1 is SGHNT and CDR2 is YENEEA. The CDR3 length is 15 residues. V dropped 4 bases and J dropped 5 bases, with 12 bases sitting between them. The CDR3 loop reads CASSSSAGRANVLTF. For the CDR3, the DNA is TGTGCCAGCAGCTCCTCGGCGGGAAGGGCCAACGTCCTGACTTTC. Filled out from reference TRBV11-3 and TRBJ2-6, the complete variable domain reads EAGVVQSPRYKIIEKKQPVAFWCNPISGHNTLYWYLQNLGQGPELLIRYENEEAVDDSQLPKDRFSAERLKGVDSTLKIQPAELGDSAVYLCASSSSAGRANVLTFGAGSRLTVL.

The rearrangement links TRBV18 to TRBJ2-1, with 9 bases matching TRBD2. V shed 6 bases, J shed 9 bases, and the junction held 9 bases outside the gene matches. The CDR3 is 14 amino acids. Germline V gene lookup returns CDR1 KGHSH and CDR2 LQKENI. The DNA for the CDR3 is TGTGCCAGCTCCAGAGGCGGGGGGGCCGGTGAGCAGTTCTTC. Protein: CASSRGGGAGEQFF.

V usage is TRBV9 and J usage is TRBJ2-5; 10 positions match TRBD1. The germline V gene has CDR1 SGDLS and CDR2 YYNGEE. The J segment lost 5 bases and the V segment lost 3 bases, leaving 7 bases of the junction unmatched. This CDR3 contains 15 residues. Written as DNA, the CDR3 is TGTGCCAGCAGCGCGCGACAGGGGGCGCGGGAGACCCAGTACTTC. Its translation is CASSARQGARETQYF. The whole variable domain, filled in from reference TRBV9 and TRBJ2-5, reads DSGVTQTPKHLITATGQRVTLRCSPRSGDLSVYWYQQSLDQGLQFLIQYYNGEERAKGNILERFSAQQFPDLHSELNLSSLELGDSALYFCASSARQGARETQYFGPGTRLLVL.

CDR3 sequence: CASSQEPPGHASYEQYF. In DNA, the CDR3 is TGTGCCAGCAGCCAAGAACCCCCGGGACACGCCTCCTACGAGCAGTACTTC. The V call is TRBV14, the J call TRBJ2-7; D perhaps matches TRBD1 (6 bases). Trimming pared 0 bases from V and 0 bases from J, leaving 15 bases between. The CDR3 has 17 residues. The germline V gene encodes CDR1 SGHDN and CDR2 FVKESK.

The chain joins TRBV7-9 to TRBJ1-1, with 7 bases that match TRBD1. With V trimmed by 3 bases and J by 6 bases, 7 bases remained unmatched. Germline V gene lookup returns CDR1 SEHNR and CDR2 FQNEAQ (reference sequence). This CDR3 has 14 amino acids. CDR3 region: CASSFQGEGAEAFF. The DNA of the CDR3 is TGTGCCAGCAGCTTCCAGGGGGAAGGGGCTGAAGCTTTCTTT.

This sequence joins TRBV7-2 and TRBJ1-1; D is undetermined. CDR3 length: 11 amino acids. The V end lost 5 bases, the J end lost 11 bases, and 12 bases lay between the germline ends. CDR1 is SGHTA and CDR2 is FQGNSA in the germline V gene. CDR3 in DNA: TGTGCCAGCAGCCAAGTACAGATGGCTTTCTTT. Translation: CASSQVQMAFF.

The chain couples TRBV9 to TRBJ1-1, with D possibly TRBD1 on 5 matching bases. This CDR3 is built from 15 residues. From germline, CDR1 is SGDLS and CDR2 YYNGEE. V was pared by 4 bases and J by 1 base, with 14 bases between. CDR3 region: CASSPLPGPNTEAFF. In nucleotides, the CDR3 is TGTGCCAGCAGCCCGCTCCCGGGACCGAACACTGAAGCTTTCTTT.

The chain recombines TRBV6-5 with TRBJ2-6; D not resolved. Trimming stripped 8 bases from V and 0 bases from J, with 5 bases between. CDR3 length equals 13 residues. Germline CDR1 and CDR2: MNHEY and SVGAGI. The CDR3 bases are TGTGCCAGCGGGGACTCTGGGGCCAACGTCCTGACTTTC. It yields the protein CASGDSGANVLTF.

This clone was seen ten or more times. This chain connects TRBV2 to TRBJ1-5, with D perhaps TRBD1 (5 bases). The CDR3 has 14 residues. Germline V gives CDR1 SNHLY, CDR2 FYNNEI. The ends were cut back, 4 bases at V and 9 bases at J, with 16 bases in the middle. The CDR3 nucleotides are TGTGCCAGCAGTGGGACACCTAACACGAGGCCCCAGCATTTT. It specifies CASSGTPNTRPQHF.

The V call is TRBV7-2, the J call TRBJ1-1; D gene uncertain. V was trimmed by 5 bases and J by 0 bases, leaving 7 bases between them. Germline V gives CDR1 SGHTA, CDR2 FQGNSA. The CDR3 has 13 residues. The CDR3 nucleotides read TGTGCCAGCAGCCCTTCATTGAACACTGAAGCTTTCTTT. It yields the protein CASSPSLNTEAFF.

The genes are TRBV30 and TRBJ1-2; TRBD1 is a possible D gene (5 bases). The length of the CDR3 is 14 residues. Per the germline V gene, CDR1 is GTSNPN and CDR2 is SVGIG (reference sequence). V lost 2 bases to trimming and J lost 2 bases, with 12 bases between them. CDR3 in amino acids: CAWSPDSVNYGYTF. CDR3 DNA: TGTGCCTGGAGTCCTGACAGTGTGAACTATGGCTACACCTTC.

The chain is built from TRBV2 and TRBJ2-7; D is unresolved. Germline CDR1 is SNHLY and CDR2 is FYNNEI. With 4 bases removed from V and 2 bases from J, the gap between germline ends came to 12 bases. The CDR3 totals 14 residues. This CDR3 is CASSVGLGTYEQYF. CDR3 coding DNA: TGTGCCAGCAGTGTAGGCTTAGGAACCTACGAGCAGTACTTC.

This clone was detected only a few times. The V gene is TRBV14, the J gene TRBJ1-2; D gene ambiguous. The V gene lost 1 base and the J gene lost 7 bases, with 7 bases spanning the gap. The CDR3 runs to 12 residues. Germline CDR1 reads SGHDN; CDR2 reads FVKESK. The CDR3 sequence is CASSQVLLGYTF. CDR3 nucleotide sequence: TGTGCCAGCAGCCAAGTTTTGCTTGGCTACACCTTC.

The V gene is TRBV7-2, the J gene TRBJ1-5; unclear D gene. There are 14 residues in the CDR3. Per the germline V gene, CDR1 is SGHTA and CDR2 is FQGNSA. V lost 2 bases and J lost 8, with 13 bases in between. The CDR3 sequence: CASSLLVGSEPQHF. CDR3 in DNA: TGTGCCAGCAGCTTACTCGTGGGGAGTGAGCCCCAGCATTTT.

V and J are TRBV9 and TRBJ1-6, with a possible D match to TRBD1 (5 bases). V gave up 2 bases and J gave up 0 bases, with 9 bases separating them. This CDR3 is 16 amino acids long. Germline values: CDR1 SGDLS, CDR2 YYNGEE. DNA for the CDR3: TGTGCCAGCAGCGTCCAGGGAAGCTCCTATAATTCACCCCTCCACTTT. It yields the protein CASSVQGSSYNSPLHF.

This clone has only one observation. The V and J genes are TRBV28 and TRBJ1-1; D gene uncertain. There are 12 residues in the CDR3. The germline V gene encodes CDR1 MDHEN and CDR2 SYDVKM. Trimming left V 7 bases short and J 5 bases short, with 11 bases between. The CDR3 spells CASTQAGTEAFF. CDR3 DNA: TGTGCCAGCACCCAAGCAGGAACTGAAGCTTTCTTT.

The chain combines TRBV7-3 with TRBJ1-2, with TRBD1 matching 8 bases. J lost 3 bases, V lost 5 bases, and 2 bases had no gene match. The germline gives CDR1 SGHTA, CDR2 FQGTGA. The CDR3 loop spans 13 amino acids. Here the CDR3 DNA reads TGTGCCAGCAGCGAGGGACAGGACTATGGCTACACCTTC. This translates into CASSEGQDYGYTF.

This clone was detected only a few times. V is TRBV7-9 and J is TRBJ2-1; the match to TRBD2 covers 15 bases. The CDR3 is made up of 17 amino acids. Germline V gene sequence: CDR1 SEHNR, CDR2 FQNEAQ (reference sequence). V lost 5 bases and J lost 8; bases outside the gene matches: 10. The CDR3 nucleotides read TGTGCCAGCAGCCTAGGACTAGCGGGGGGGCCGTTGGATGAGCAGTTCTTC. It specifies CASSLGLAGGPLDEQFF.

The rearrangement joins TRBV30 to TRBJ1-4, with D uncertain. This CDR3 region has 13 residues. V was clipped by 1 base and J by 4 bases, with 7 bases between them. Looked up from germline, CDR1 is GTSNPN and CDR2 is SVGIG (reference sequence). CDR3 nucleotide sequence: TGTGCCTGGAGTGGCGGATTTAATGAAAAACTGTTTTTT. This encodes CAWSGGFNEKLFF.

This chain joins TRBV19 and TRBJ2-7; TRBD1 matches at 8 bases. In germline, CDR1 is LNHDA, CDR2 SQIVND (reference sequence). Germline trimming cut 4 bases from V and 1 base from J; bases unmatched to any gene: 15. The CDR3 runs 18 residues. The CDR3 nucleotides read TGTGCCAGTAGTACGCTCGCCGTCTCCGGGACAGGTTCCTACGAGCAGTACTTC. Its protein product is CASSTLAVSGTGSYEQYF.

The chain has TRBV6-6 and TRBJ1-1; D is unresolved. Germline CDR1 reads MNHNY; CDR2 reads SVGAGI (reference sequence). The CDR3 covers 13 residues. V was pared by 6 bases and J by 11 bases, with 19 bases between. Here the CDR3 DNA reads TGTGCCAGCAGCCCTACGGGGTCCCTAGGGGCTTTCTTT. Its protein is CASSPTGSLGAFF.

The chain is built from TRBV6-5 and TRBJ1-1, with D tentatively TRBD1 (5 bases). Deletions cut 6 bases from V and 7 bases from J, with 9 bases between. There are 11 residues in the CDR3. Per the germline V gene, CDR1 is MNHEY and CDR2 is SVGAGI. CDR3 residues: CASRRQFEAFF. For the CDR3, the DNA is TGTGCCAGCAGAAGACAGTTTGAAGCTTTCTTT.

This chain links TRBV6-1 with TRBJ1-5; 9 nucleotides agree with TRBD1. Per germline, CDR1 MNHNS and CDR2 SASEGT. The CDR3 is made up of 15 amino acids. V shed 4 bases and J 0 bases; nucleotides not matched to a gene: 1. The CDR3 is CASSVDRGSNQPQHF. As DNA, the CDR3 is TGTGCCAGCAGTGTGGACAGGGGTAGCAATCAGCCCCAGCATTTT.

There are a few counts of this clone. The chain recombines TRBV5-4 with TRBJ2-1; D perhaps matches TRBD2 (5 bases). The CDR3 is made up of 15 amino acids. Germline V gene data show CDR1 as SGHNT and CDR2 as YYREEE (reference sequence). The germline V and J ends were trimmed by 0 bases and 4 bases, with 11 bases remaining between them. DNA for the CDR3: TGTGCCAGCAGCTTGGAGCCTAGGACTTACAATGAGCAGTTCTTC. Its protein product is CASSLEPRTYNEQFF.

V and J are TRBV6-1 and TRBJ2-7, with TRBD1 identical over 9 bases. The CDR3 contains 15 residues. Germline-derived CDR1 and CDR2 are MNHNS and SASEGT. V lost 6 bases to trimming and J lost 3 bases; unmatched junction nucleotides: 9. CDR3 nucleotide sequence: TGTGCCAGCAGACCCCCCGGGACAGGGCTCTACGAGCAGTACTTC. This gives the protein CASRPPGTGLYEQYF.

V is TRBV30 and J is TRBJ2-7, with D uncertain. Germline CDR1 is GTSNPN and CDR2 is SVGIG (reference sequence). Trimming removed 4 bases at V and 6 bases at J, with 16 bases between. This CDR3 contains 13 residues. The CDR3 spells CAWTPGGGGEQYF. CDR3 DNA: TGTGCCTGGACCCCCGGTGGCGGTGGCGAGCAGTACTTC.

This clone has more than one count but fewer than ten. The chain carries TRBV11-2 and TRBJ1-3; no definite D call. Germline V gene data show CDR1 as SGHAT and CDR2 as FQNNGV. V lost 4 bases and J lost 0, with 13 bases in between. The CDR3 runs to 16 residues. The CDR3 protein is CASSSPPSGSGNTIYF. As DNA, the CDR3 is TGTGCCAGCAGCTCCCCACCTAGCGGCTCTGGAAACACCATATATTTT.